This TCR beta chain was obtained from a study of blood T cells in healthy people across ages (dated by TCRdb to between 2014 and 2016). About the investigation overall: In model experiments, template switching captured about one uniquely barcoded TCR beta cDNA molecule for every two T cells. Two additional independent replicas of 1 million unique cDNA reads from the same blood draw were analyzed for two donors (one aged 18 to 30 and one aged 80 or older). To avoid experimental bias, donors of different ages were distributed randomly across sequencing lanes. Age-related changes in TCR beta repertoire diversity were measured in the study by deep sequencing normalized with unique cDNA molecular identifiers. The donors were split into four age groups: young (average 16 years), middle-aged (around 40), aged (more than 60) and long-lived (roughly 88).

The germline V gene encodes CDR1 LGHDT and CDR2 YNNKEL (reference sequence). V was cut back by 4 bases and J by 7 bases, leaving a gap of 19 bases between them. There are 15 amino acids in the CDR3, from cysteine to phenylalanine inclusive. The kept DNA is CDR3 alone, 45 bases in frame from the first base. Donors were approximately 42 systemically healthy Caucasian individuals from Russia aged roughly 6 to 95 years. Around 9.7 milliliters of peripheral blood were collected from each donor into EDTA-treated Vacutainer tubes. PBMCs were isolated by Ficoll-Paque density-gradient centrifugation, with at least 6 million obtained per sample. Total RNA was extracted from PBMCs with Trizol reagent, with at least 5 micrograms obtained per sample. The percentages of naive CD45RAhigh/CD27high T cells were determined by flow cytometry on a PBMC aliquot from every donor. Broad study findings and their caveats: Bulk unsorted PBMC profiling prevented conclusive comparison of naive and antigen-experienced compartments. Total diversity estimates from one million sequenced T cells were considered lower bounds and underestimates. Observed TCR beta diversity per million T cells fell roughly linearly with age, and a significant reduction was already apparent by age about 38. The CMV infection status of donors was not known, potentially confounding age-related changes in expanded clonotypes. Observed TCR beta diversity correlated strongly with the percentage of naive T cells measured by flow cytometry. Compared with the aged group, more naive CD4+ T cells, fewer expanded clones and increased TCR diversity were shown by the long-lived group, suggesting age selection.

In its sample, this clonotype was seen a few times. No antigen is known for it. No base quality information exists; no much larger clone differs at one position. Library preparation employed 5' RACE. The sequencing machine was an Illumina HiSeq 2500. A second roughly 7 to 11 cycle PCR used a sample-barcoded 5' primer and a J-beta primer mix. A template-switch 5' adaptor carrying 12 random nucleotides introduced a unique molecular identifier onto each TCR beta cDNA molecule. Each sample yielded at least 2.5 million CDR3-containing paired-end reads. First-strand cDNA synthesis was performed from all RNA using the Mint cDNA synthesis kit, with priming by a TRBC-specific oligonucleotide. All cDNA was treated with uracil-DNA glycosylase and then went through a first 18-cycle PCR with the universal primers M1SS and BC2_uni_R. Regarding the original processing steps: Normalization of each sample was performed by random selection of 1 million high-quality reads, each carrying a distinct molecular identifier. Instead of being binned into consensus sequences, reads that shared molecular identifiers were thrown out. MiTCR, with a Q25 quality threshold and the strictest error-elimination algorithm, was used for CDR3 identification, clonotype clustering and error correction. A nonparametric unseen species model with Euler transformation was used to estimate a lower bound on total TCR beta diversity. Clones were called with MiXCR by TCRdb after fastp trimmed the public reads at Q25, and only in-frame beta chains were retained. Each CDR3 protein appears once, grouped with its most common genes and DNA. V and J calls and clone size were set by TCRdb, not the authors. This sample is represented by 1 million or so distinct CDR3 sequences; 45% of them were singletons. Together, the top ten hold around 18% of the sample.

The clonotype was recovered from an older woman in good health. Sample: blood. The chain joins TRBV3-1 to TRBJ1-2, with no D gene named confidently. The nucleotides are TGTGCCAGCAGCCGAAGGACCAGAACTTCTGGTGGCTACACCTTC. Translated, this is CASSRRTRTSGGYTF.